The 7 T cell receptor beta chains below were found in one sample sequenced in a study of blood T cell repertoires in COVID-19. Sequenced by immunoSEQ multiplex PCR; TCRdb stores in-frame clones only, minus some. The sample holds 130,000 to 150,000 clones, about 76% seen once. The source material was peripheral blood. Receptors originate from a human donor in a cohort sampled during active COVID-19.

This clone was recorded a few times. The chain combines TRBV7-2 with TRBJ2-5; TRBD2 might be the D (5 bases). Germline-derived CDR1 and CDR2 are SGHTA and FQGNSA. V lost 4 bases to trimming and J lost 2 bases, with 11 bases between them. The CDR3 runs 14 residues. The CDR3 DNA reads as TGTGCCAGCAGCTCGACTAACGTACAAGAGACCCAGTACTTC. Translation gives CASSSTNVQETQYF. Using reference TRBV7-2 and TRBJ2-5 for the parts outside the CDR3, the full variable domain is GAGVSQSPSNKVTEKGKDVELRCDPISGHTALYWYRQSLGQGLEFLIYFQGNSAPDKSGLPSDRFSAERTGGSVSTLTIQRTQQEDSAVYLCASSSTNVQETQYFGPGTRLLVL.

The chain is built from TRBV28 and TRBJ2-7; 8 nucleotides agree with TRBD2. J was trimmed by 5 bases and V by 6 bases; bases with no gene match: 12. From germline, CDR1 is MDHEN and CDR2 SYDVKM. CDR3 length: 15 amino acids. CDR3 amino acids: CASSYTGTRFHEQYF. CDR3 in DNA: TGTGCCAGCAGCTACACCGGGACTAGGTTTCACGAGCAGTACTTC.

The rearrangement links TRBV12-3 or TRBV12-4 to TRBJ1-1, with D hard to call. The V gene lost 4 bases and the J gene lost 3 bases, with 9 bases spanning the gap. There are 13 residues in the CDR3. The CDR3 DNA reads TGTGCCAGCAGTTCAACACGATACACTGAAGCTTTCTTT. This codes for CASSSTRYTEAFF.

This chain uses TRBV25-1 with TRBJ2-7; 9 bases map to TRBD1. The germline V gene has CDR1 MGHDK and CDR2 SYGVNS. CDR3 size: 15 residues. The trim removed 3 bases at V and 4 bases at J, leaving 7 bases unmatched. Here the CDR3 DNA reads TGTGCCAGCAGTGACTGGGGACAGGGTCGGTACGAGCAGTACTTC. This encodes CASSDWGQGRYEQYF.

The V gene is TRBV6-1, the J gene TRBJ2-7; TRBD1 matches at 9 bases. V lost 3 bases, J lost 4 bases, and 10 bases stayed unmatched. The V gene's germline CDR1 is MNHNS and CDR2 SASEGT. The CDR3 has 16 amino acids. The CDR3 region has the DNA TGTGCCAGCAGTGAGCGCCGACAGGGGGGAGCTTACGAGCAGTACTTC. Translation gives CASSERRQGGAYEQYF.

The chain recombines TRBV7-6 with TRBJ1-1; maybe TRBD1 (6 bases). The V and J ends lost 4 bases and 4 bases respectively, with 19 bases between them. Per the germline V gene, CDR1 is SGHVS and CDR2 is FNYEAQ. The CDR3 has 16 amino acids. CDR3 bases: TGTGCCAGCAGCTCTTACGCCCTACAGGGTCTCACTGAAGCTTTCTTT. As protein: CASSSYALQGLTEAFF.

The CDR3 DNA is TGTGCCAGCAGCCCTAGGGGGCGCCCGAGCTCCTACGAGCAGTACTTC. Amino acids: CASSPRGRPSSYEQYF. The V call is TRBV9, the J call TRBJ2-7, with 7 bases lining up with TRBD1. Germline V lookup: CDR1 SGDLS, CDR2 YYNGEE. The V gene end was trimmed by 4 bases and the J gene end by 0 bases; junction bases not matched to a gene: 10. The CDR3 length is 16 residues.